The table lists the clone carrying this T cell receptor (beta chain) with a count of one. The data originate from a study of Ad26.COV2.S vaccination and SARS-CoV-2 variants. Assay used: immunoSEQ multiplex PCR; TCRdb lists only in-frame clones, some missing. The repertoire has 430,000 or so clones, roughly nine tenths of them found once; the top ten carry over 2.5%. The CDR3 consists of 16 residues. The J segment lost 4 bases and the V segment lost 4 bases, leaving 10 bases of the junction unmatched. Germline V gene data show CDR1 as SGHNT and CDR2 as YYREEE (reference sequence). The treatment was: over 15 received Ad26.COV2.S at low or high dose, single or two shots; 5 received placebo; per-sample allocation not given. Sampling took place 63 days after the first vaccine or placebo injection. This vaccine is an Ad26 vector that expresses the Wuhan-strain SARS-CoV-2 spike.

This TCR came from a person between 18 and 60 years old who received the Ad26.COV2.S COVID-19 vaccine or a placebo. The chain recombines TRBV5-4 with TRBJ2-2; 7 positions agree with TRBD2. The material sequenced was peripheral blood, taken in a trial of Ad26.COV2.S vaccine versus placebo. CDR3 region: CASSVGGAGSTGELFF. The CDR3 DNA sequence: TGTGCCAGCAGCGTGGGAGGGGCCGGTAGCACCGGGGAGCTGTTTTTT.